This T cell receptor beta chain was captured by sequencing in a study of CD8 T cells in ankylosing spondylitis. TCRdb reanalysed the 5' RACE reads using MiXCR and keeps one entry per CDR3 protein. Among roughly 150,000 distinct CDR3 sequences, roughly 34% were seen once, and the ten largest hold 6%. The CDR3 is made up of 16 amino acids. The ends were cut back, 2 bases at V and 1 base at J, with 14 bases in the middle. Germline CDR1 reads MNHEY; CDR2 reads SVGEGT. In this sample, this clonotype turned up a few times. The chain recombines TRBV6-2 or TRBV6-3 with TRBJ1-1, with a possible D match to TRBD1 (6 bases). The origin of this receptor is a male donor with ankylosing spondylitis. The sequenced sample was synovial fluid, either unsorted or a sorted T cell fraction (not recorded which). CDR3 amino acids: CASSYGGDMTNTEAFF. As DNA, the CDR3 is TGTGCCAGCAGTTACGGGGGGGACATGACGAACACTGAAGCTTTCTTT.